The 10 T cell receptor beta chains listed next were all sequenced from one sample in a study of shared clonotypes between healthy human individuals. Here immunoSEQ multiplex PCR was the method, and the copy in TCRdb shows in-frame clones only, minus some. Seen here are about 2.4 million clones, approximately 94% observed once, and the top ten hold around 0.4%. Sequenced input: naive CD4+ T cells from PBMCs. Subset indicated: CD45RA+ positively selected. Receptors originate from a man aged 18 to 35 in good health. Some clones in this sample may be carry-over from other donors' samples.

The chain combines TRBV2 with TRBJ1-6, with 9 bases aligning to TRBD1. Germline assignment: CDR1 SNHLY and CDR2 FYNNEI. The CDR3 loop spans 14 amino acids. V lost 6 bases to trimming and J lost 9 bases; unmatched junction nucleotides: 6. The CDR3 nucleotides read TGTGCCAGCAGCCGACAGGGGGTGGGTTCACCCCTCCACTTT. It specifies CASSRQGVGSPLHF. The full variable domain, in which reference TRBV2 and TRBJ1-6 provide the parts outside the CDR3, is EPEVTQTPSHQVTQMGQEVILRCVPISNHLYFYWYRQILGQKVEFLVSFYNNEISEKSEIFDDQFSVERPDGSNFTLKIRSTKLEDSAMYFCASSRQGVGSPLHFGNGTRLTVT.

This clone was found once. This chain links TRBV7-2 with TRBJ2-7; 8 nucleotides align to TRBD2. In germline, CDR1 is SGHTA, CDR2 FQGNSA. CDR3 length: 16 amino acids. J was trimmed by 4 bases and V by 4 bases; bases with no gene match: 12. The CDR3 DNA sequence: TGTGCCAGCAGCTCTTCCCCCGGGACTAGTGGGTACGAGCAGTACTTC. Amino acids: CASSSSPGTSGYEQYF.

The V gene is TRBV19, the J gene TRBJ2-3, with 9 bases matching TRBD2. This CDR3 region has 18 residues. Trimming cost V 5 bases and J 7 bases; bases outside gene matches: 19. Germline CDR1 reads LNHDA; CDR2 reads SQIVND (reference sequence). As DNA, the CDR3 is TGTGCCAGTAGTTCCTCCCGGGAAAGAGTTAGCGGGAGATATACGCAGTATTTT. This gives the protein CASSSSRERVSGRYTQYF.

With respect to this clone: This same CDR3 is encoded by further DNA sequences in the sample. This chain uses TRBV10-1 with TRBJ2-3; D not resolved. This CDR3 spans 14 amino acids. V lost 0 bases and J 4 bases, leaving 8 bases between the germline ends. Germline-derived CDR1 and CDR2 are WNHNN and SYGVQD (reference sequence). The CDR3 reads CASSESGRPDTQYF. Written as DNA, the CDR3 is TGCGCCAGCAGTGAGTCAGGTCGGCCAGATACGCAGTATTTT.

In this sample, this clone turned up once. Written as DNA, the CDR3 is TGTGCCAGCAGTCCATACGGGGGCCAGGGAACCCAATCCTACGAGCAGTACTTC. Translated: CASSPYGGQGTQSYEQYF. The V gene is TRBV21-1, the J gene TRBJ2-7. TRBV21-1 is a pseudogene segment. CDR3 size: 18 residues.

The V and J genes are TRBV6-5 and TRBJ1-5; a weak D match, TRBD1 (6 bases). The CDR3 totals 14 residues. The V end lost 6 bases, the J end lost 3 bases, and 12 bases lay between the germline ends. The V gene's germline CDR1 is MNHEY and CDR2 SVGAGI. The CDR3 DNA is TGTGCCAGCAGGAGGACAGAGCACAATCAGCCCCAGCATTTT. It is translated as CASRRTEHNQPQHF.

The chain links TRBV19 to TRBJ1-2, with 8 bases that match TRBD1. There are 14 residues in the CDR3. Germline V CDR1 and CDR2: LNHDA, SQIVND (reference sequence). Trimming took 5 bases from V and 4 from J; bases not matched to a gene: 6. CDR3 residues: CASSVSGTGYGYTF. The DNA for the CDR3 is TGTGCCAGTAGTGTATCCGGGACAGGCTATGGCTACACCTTC.

V and J are TRBV28 and TRBJ1-3; 9 nucleotides align to TRBD1. Germline values: CDR1 MDHEN, CDR2 SYDVKM. V shed 6 bases and J 1 base; nucleotides not matched to a gene: 16. This CDR3 has 19 amino acids. CDR3 DNA: TGTGCCAGCAGCCACAGGGCGGGACAGGGAAGCCTTTCTGGAAACACCATATATTTT. It yields the protein CASSHRAGQGSLSGNTIYF.

The chain carries TRBV18 and TRBJ2-5; TRBD1 matches at 8 bases. The CDR3 contains 15 residues. Trimming took 5 bases from V and 5 from J; bases not matched to a gene: 10. Germline V gene data show CDR1 as KGHSH and CDR2 as LQKENI. CDR3 protein: CASSKGQAAFETQYF. CDR3 nucleotides: TGTGCCAGCTCAAAGGGACAGGCGGCGTTTGAGACCCAGTACTTC.

The chain couples TRBV5-1 to TRBJ1-2; D call uncertain. The CDR3 contains 14 residues. V lost 4 bases to trimming and J lost 6 bases, with 16 bases between them. Looked up from germline, CDR1 is SGHRS and CDR2 is YFSETQ. The CDR3 protein is CASSPSPPPDGYTF. Here the CDR3 DNA reads TGCGCCAGCAGCCCGTCGCCACCCCCGGATGGCTACACCTTC.